This TCR beta chain was found in a study of regulatory T cells in long-lasting Graves disease. Background on the study: More than 5 years of antithyroid drugs with positive TSH receptor antibodies defined persistent Graves' disease.

The study's findings and limits: New patients shared 750 to 1,000 public clonotypes, fewer than the roughly 2,500 shared by persistent patients. Segments TRBV28, TRBJ1-2 and TRBJ2-5 showed preferential usage in persistent disease.

About this clonotype itself: The antigen is unknown. It may be a read error: a sequence one base away is much more abundant.

CDR3-region Arm-PCR and iRepertoire HTBI primers produced the TCR beta libraries. MiXCR was run by TCRdb on the multiplex PCR reads, yielding one entry per CDR3 protein. The sample contains almost 350,000 distinct CDR3 sequences, roughly a fifth of which appear only once. CDR1 and CDR2 from the germline V gene are MDHEN and SYDVKM. The CDR3 consists of 13 residues. Indicated time point: persistent/refractory GD, antithyroid drugs over 5 years with positive TRAb. After RNA was extracted from PBMCs, the TCR library was made from it. This TCR was recovered from a female donor with Graves disease. Material: peripheral blood mononuclear cells (PBMCs), obtained when the disease was refractory, from a patient treated with antithyroid drugs. J is TRBJ2-7 and V is TRBV28, with 9 nucleotides matching TRBD1. CDR3 bases: TGTACCAGCAGTTTGCCTGCCGGGACAGGGCTCAGCTTC. Its translation: CTSSLPAGTGLSF.